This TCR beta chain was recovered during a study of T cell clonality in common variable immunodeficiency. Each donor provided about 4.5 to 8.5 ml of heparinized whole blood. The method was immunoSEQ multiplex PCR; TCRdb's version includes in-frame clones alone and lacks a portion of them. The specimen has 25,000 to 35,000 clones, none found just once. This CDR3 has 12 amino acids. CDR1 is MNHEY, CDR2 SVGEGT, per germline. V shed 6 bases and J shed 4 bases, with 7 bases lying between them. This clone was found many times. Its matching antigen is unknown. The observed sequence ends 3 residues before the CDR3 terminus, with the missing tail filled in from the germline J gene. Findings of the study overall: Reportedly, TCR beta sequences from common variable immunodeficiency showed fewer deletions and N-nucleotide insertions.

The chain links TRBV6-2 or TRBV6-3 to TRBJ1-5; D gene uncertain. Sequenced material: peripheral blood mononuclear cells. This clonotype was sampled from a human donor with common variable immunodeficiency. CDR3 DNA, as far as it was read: TGTGCCAGCAGAAGGGTTAATCAGCCC. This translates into CASRRVNQP. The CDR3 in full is CASRRVNQPQHF.